These T cell receptor beta chains were read from a single sample in a study of post-analysis software for immune sequencing data. Each CDR3 protein is one row after TCRdb ran MiXCR on the PCR reads. The sample has 800,000 to 950,000 distinct CDR3 sequences, approximately 53% seen once. The sequenced material came from blood. Every receptor here comes from a girl between 10 and 17 years old with multiple sclerosis. Both conserved end residues are part of each CDR3. The D gene is left open where the match is weak. Size values are once, few and many counts, or a class for expanded clones, and some rows have none.

D gene: -; clone size: -; J gene: TRBJ1-1; V gene: TRBV15; CDR3 DNA: TGTGCCACCAGCAGAGATCGGATGGAGACGAGGTCTGAAGCTTTCTTT; CDR3 protein: CATSRDRMETRSEAFF
D gene: -; clone size: -; J gene: TRBJ2-5; V gene: TRBV5-1; CDR3 DNA: TGCGCCAGCAGCTTGGAGGCTGGGATCCAAGAGACCCAGTACTTC; CDR3 protein: CASSLEAGIQETQYF
D gene: -; clone size: few; J gene: TRBJ2-5; V gene: TRBV29-1; CDR3 DNA: TGCAGCGTTTCAAGACAAGAGACCCAGTACTTC; CDR3 protein: CSVSRQETQYF
D gene: TRBD2; clone size: few; J gene: TRBJ2-7; V gene: TRBV20-1; CDR3 DNA: TGCAGTGCTAGATCGGGGGGGACCTACGAGCAGTACTTC; CDR3 protein: CSARSGGTYEQYF
D gene: TRBD1; clone size: -; J gene: TRBJ2-7; V gene: TRBV14; CDR3 DNA: TGTGCCAGCAGCCAAGATCTCAGGGGGCGTCCCTACGAGCAGTACTTC; CDR3 protein: CASSQDLRGRPYEQYF
D gene: -; clone size: few; J gene: TRBJ2-1; V gene: TRBV12-3/TRBV12-4; CDR3 DNA: TGTGCCAGCAGTTTCAGGTCCCACCTGACACACAATGAGCAGTTCTTC; CDR3 protein: CASSFRSHLTHNEQFF
D gene: -; clone size: -; J gene: TRBJ2-5; V gene: TRBV29-1; CDR3 DNA: TGCAGCGTTCCTTGGTCGGCGGAGACCCAGTACTTC; CDR3 protein: CSVPWSAETQYF
D gene: -; clone size: once; J gene: TRBJ2-7; V gene: TRBV7-3; CDR3 DNA: TGTGCCAGCAGCTTAACAGGGAAGGACGAGCAGTACTTC; CDR3 protein: CASSLTGKDEQYF
D gene: -; clone size: -; J gene: TRBJ2-1; V gene: TRBV9; CDR3 DNA: TGTGTCAGCAGCGTTGACATTTTCTCCTACAATGAGCAGTTCTTC; CDR3 protein: CVSSVDIFSYNEQFF
D gene: TRBD1; clone size: -; J gene: TRBJ2-1; V gene: TRBV14; CDR3 DNA: TGTGCCAGCAGCCAACGACAGGGGATCTACAATGAGCAGTTCTTC; CDR3 protein: CASSQRQGIYNEQFF
D gene: TRBD2; clone size: -; J gene: TRBJ2-1; V gene: TRBV3-1; CDR3 DNA: TGTGCCAGCAGCCAAAACCGCCTAGCGGGGGGTTACAATGAGCAGTTCTTC; CDR3 protein: CASSQNRLAGGYNEQFF
D gene: TRBD2; clone size: few; J gene: TRBJ2-1; V gene: TRBV6-6; CDR3 DNA: TGTGCCAGCCATTATCTAGCGGGCGACTACAATGAGCAGTTCTTC; CDR3 protein: CASHYLAGDYNEQFF
D gene: TRBD2; clone size: few; J gene: TRBJ2-3; V gene: TRBV6-2/TRBV6-3; CDR3 DNA: TGTGCCAGCAGGCTGACTAGCCCAGATACGCAGTATTTT; CDR3 protein: CASRLTSPDTQYF
D gene: TRBD2; clone size: -; J gene: TRBJ2-1; V gene: TRBV15; CDR3 DNA: TGTGCCACCAGCAGGACGAAGCGGGAGAGGCAGTTCTTC; CDR3 protein: CATSRTKRERQFF
D gene: TRBD2; clone size: many; J gene: TRBJ2-3; V gene: TRBV5-1; CDR3 DNA: TGTGCCAGCAGCCGGACTAGCGGGAGCACAGATACGCAGTATTTT; CDR3 protein: CASSRTSGSTDTQYF
D gene: -; clone size: few; J gene: TRBJ2-7; V gene: TRBV20-1; CDR3 DNA: TGCAGTGCTGGGGGGACAGTCGTCTACGAGCAGTACTTC; CDR3 protein: CSAGGTVVYEQYF
D gene: TRBD2; clone size: -; J gene: TRBJ2-1; V gene: TRBV4-2; CDR3 DNA: TGTGCCAGCAGCCAAGCGGGACTAGCGGGCCTCAGGAATGAGCAGTTCTTC; CDR3 protein: CASSQAGLAGLRNEQFF
D gene: TRBD1; clone size: few; J gene: TRBJ2-7; V gene: TRBV7-9; CDR3 DNA: TGTGCCAGCAGCTTAGAAGGGACAGGGGAGCAGTACTTC; CDR3 protein: CASSLEGTGEQYF
D gene: TRBD1; clone size: -; J gene: TRBJ2-7; V gene: TRBV5-1; CDR3 DNA: TGCGCCAGCAGCTTATTTCCGGGACAGGGGTACGAGCAGTACTTC; CDR3 protein: CASSLFPGQGYEQYF
D gene: -; clone size: -; J gene: TRBJ2-3; V gene: TRBV12-3/TRBV12-4; CDR3 DNA: TGTGCCAGCAGGCCCCGGGGTGGCGGGGGCACAGATACGCAGTATTTT; CDR3 protein: CASRPRGGGGTDTQYF
D gene: -; clone size: -; J gene: TRBJ2-5; V gene: TRBV12-3/TRBV12-4; CDR3 DNA: TGTGCCAGCAGTCCCCAACAGGGTTCTTGGGAGACCCAGTACTTC; CDR3 protein: CASSPQQGSWETQYF
D gene: TRBD2; clone size: -; J gene: TRBJ2-1; V gene: TRBV4-1; CDR3 DNA: TGCGCCAGCAGCCAAGATAATATGATAGCGGGCGAGCAGTTCTTC; CDR3 protein: CASSQDNMIAGEQFF
D gene: -; clone size: -; J gene: TRBJ2-7; V gene: TRBV27; CDR3 DNA: TGTGCCAGCAGGATCGGGACCGACCTCCACGAGCAGTACTTC; CDR3 protein: CASRIGTDLHEQYF
D gene: TRBD1; clone size: -; J gene: TRBJ2-5; V gene: TRBV11-2; CDR3 DNA: TGTGCCAGCAGCCTCCCACTCCCGACAGGGTGGGAAGAGACCCAGTACTTC; CDR3 protein: CASSLPLPTGWEETQYF
D gene: -; clone size: -; J gene: TRBJ2-5; V gene: TRBV14; CDR3 DNA: TGTGCCAGCAGCCAAGCAACCGGCGCCATGTACCAAGAGACCCAGTACTTC; CDR3 protein: CASSQATGAMYQETQYF
D gene: -; clone size: -; J gene: TRBJ1-2; V gene: TRBV29-1; CDR3 DNA: TGCAGCGCACTAAGCCAGGATGATAACTATGGCTACACCTTC; CDR3 protein: CSALSQDDNYGYTF
D gene: TRBD2; clone size: -; J gene: TRBJ2-2; V gene: TRBV6-5; CDR3 DNA: TGTGCCAGCAGTTACTCGACTAGCGGGAGGGCCGGGGAGCTGTTTTTT; CDR3 protein: CASSYSTSGRAGELFF
D gene: -; clone size: -; J gene: TRBJ2-6; V gene: TRBV20-1; CDR3 DNA: TGCAGTGCTAGAGTCCCCGGGGCCAACGTCCGGACTTTC; CDR3 protein: CSARVPGANVRTF
D gene: -; clone size: -; J gene: TRBJ2-1; V gene: TRBV15; CDR3 DNA: TGTGCCACCAGCAGAAACCCGGGGGTAGCTTACGATGAGCAGTTCTTC; CDR3 protein: CATSRNPGVAYDEQFF
D gene: -; clone size: -; J gene: TRBJ2-1; V gene: TRBV5-1; CDR3 DNA: TGCGCCAGCAGCTTGGTCTCGCGGAAGGGCCCCGAGCAGTTCTTC; CDR3 protein: CASSLVSRKGPEQFF
D gene: TRBD1; clone size: -; J gene: TRBJ2-1; V gene: TRBV4-1; CDR3 DNA: TGCGCCAGCAGCCACCGGGACACCTCAGGGGGATCCTACAATGAGCAGTTCTTC; CDR3 protein: CASSHRDTSGGSYNEQFF
D gene: -; clone size: -; J gene: TRBJ2-7; V gene: TRBV5-1; CDR3 DNA: TGCGCCAGCAGCTTGGGGACTCAGGAAACCTACGAGCAGTACTTC; CDR3 protein: CASSLGTQETYEQYF
D gene: TRBD2; clone size: -; J gene: TRBJ2-5; V gene: TRBV15; CDR3 DNA: TGTGCCACCAGCAGAAACCCAATGGCGGGAGGTGAGACCCAGTACTTC; CDR3 protein: CATSRNPMAGGETQYF
D gene: -; clone size: -; J gene: TRBJ2-7; V gene: TRBV2; CDR3 DNA: TGTGCCAGCAGTGAAAAGGTGTGGTTATTCTACGAGCAGTACTTC; CDR3 protein: CASSEKVWLFYEQYF
D gene: -; clone size: -; J gene: TRBJ2-1; V gene: TRBV5-1; CDR3 DNA: TGCGCCAGCAGCAAGGACTATTACAATGAGCAGTTCTTC; CDR3 protein: CASSKDYYNEQFF
D gene: TRBD1; clone size: -; J gene: TRBJ2-5; V gene: TRBV4-2; CDR3 DNA: TGTGCTAGCAGCCTTCTAGGGGGGGGACAGGGATGGGAGACCCAGTACTTC; CDR3 protein: CASSLLGGGQGWETQYF
D gene: TRBD1; clone size: -; J gene: TRBJ2-3; V gene: TRBV15; CDR3 DNA: TGTGCCACCAGCAGAGGATACAGGGGAAACACAGATACGCAGTATTTT; CDR3 protein: CATSRGYRGNTDTQYF
D gene: -; clone size: -; J gene: TRBJ2-3; V gene: TRBV4-1; CDR3 DNA: TGCGCCAGCAGCCAACCTATCACAGATACGCAGTATTTT; CDR3 protein: CASSQPITDTQYF
D gene: -; clone size: -; J gene: TRBJ2-3; V gene: TRBV12-3/TRBV12-4; CDR3 DNA: TGTGCCAGCAGTTTACCGGGGCCCCGCACAGATACGCAGTATTTT; CDR3 protein: CASSLPGPRTDTQYF
D gene: TRBD2; clone size: -; J gene: TRBJ2-1; V gene: TRBV20-1; CDR3 DNA: TGCAGTGCTAGAGGGACTAGCGGGAGGTTCCAGAATGAGCAGTTCTTC; CDR3 protein: CSARGTSGRFQNEQFF
D gene: -; clone size: -; J gene: TRBJ2-7; V gene: TRBV7-8; CDR3 DNA: TGTGCCGGCAGCGCCACCGGGCTTGGTTCCTACGAGCAGTACTTC; CDR3 protein: CAGSATGLGSYEQYF
D gene: -; clone size: -; J gene: TRBJ2-7; V gene: TRBV29-1; CDR3 DNA: TGCAGCGTTGAAGTCGGGGACGGGGGGCGCTACGAGCAATACTTC; CDR3 protein: CSVEVGDGGRYEQYF
D gene: TRBD1; clone size: -; J gene: TRBJ2-7; V gene: TRBV5-1; CDR3 DNA: TGCGCCAGCAGCTTGGCAGAAGGGGGCCCCTACGAGCAGTACTTC; CDR3 protein: CASSLAEGGPYEQYF
D gene: -; clone size: -; J gene: TRBJ2-4; V gene: TRBV12-3/TRBV12-4; CDR3 DNA: TGTGCCAGCAGTCCCCATGGGGGGACCTTTCAGTACTTC; CDR3 protein: CASSPHGGTFQYF
D gene: TRBD2; clone size: -; J gene: TRBJ2-3; V gene: TRBV20-1; CDR3 DNA: TGCAGTGCGAGAGGAGTGCTAGCGGGGGGGCCTCAAGGTACGCAGTATTTT; CDR3 protein: CSARGVLAGGPQGTQYF
D gene: TRBD1; clone size: few; J gene: TRBJ1-1; V gene: TRBV12-3/TRBV12-4; CDR3 DNA: TGTGCCAGCAATCGACAGGGGGGCACTGAAGCTTTCTTT; CDR3 protein: CASNRQGGTEAFF